Listed here is a single TCR beta chain. Its antigen remains unidentified. CDR3 size: 11 residues. CDR1 and CDR2 (germline): MNHNS, SASEGT. Deletions cut 4 bases from V and 4 bases from J, with 4 bases between. The sample belongs to a study of shared clonotypes between healthy human individuals. Study in general: The study used three CD4 naive, three CD4 memory, two CD8 naive and one CD8 memory plate per donor. Notes on the study in general: Generally, naive subsets (rather than memory subsets) showed larger estimated richness. Sharing across four donors was seen in around 5% of naive CD4 clonotypes.

Using immunoSEQ multiplex PCR, the repertoire was profiled, and TCRdb retains in-frame clones only, with some absent. This table holds over a million clones, approximately 72% found once. Sequences were obtained from memory CD4+ T cells sorted from blood. Documented subset: CD45RA-negative fraction. The J gene is TRBJ2-5, the V gene TRBV6-1; D call uncertain. This TCR came from a man aged 18 to 30 in good health. The CDR3 DNA sequence: TGTGCCAGCAGTGCGGTAGAGACCCAGTACTTC. This codes for CASSAVETQYF.